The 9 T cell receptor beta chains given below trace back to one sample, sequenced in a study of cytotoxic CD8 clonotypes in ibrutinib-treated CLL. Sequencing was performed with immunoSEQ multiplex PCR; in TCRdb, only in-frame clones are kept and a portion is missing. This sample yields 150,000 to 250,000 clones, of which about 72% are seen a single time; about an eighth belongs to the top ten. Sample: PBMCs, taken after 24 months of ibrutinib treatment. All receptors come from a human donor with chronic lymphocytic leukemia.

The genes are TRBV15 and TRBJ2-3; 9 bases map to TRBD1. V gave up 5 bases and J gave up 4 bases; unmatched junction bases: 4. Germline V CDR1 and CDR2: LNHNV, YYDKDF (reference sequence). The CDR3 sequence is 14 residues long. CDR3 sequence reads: CATSDRQGADTQYF. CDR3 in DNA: TGTGCCACCAGCGACCGACAGGGGGCAGATACGCAGTATTTT.

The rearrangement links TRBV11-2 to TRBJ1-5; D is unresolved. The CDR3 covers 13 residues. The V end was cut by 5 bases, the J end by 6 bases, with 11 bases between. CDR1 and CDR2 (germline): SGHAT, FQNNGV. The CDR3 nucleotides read TGTGCCAGCAGCCCCCACATAAGTCAGCCCCAGCATTTT. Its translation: CASSPHISQPQHF. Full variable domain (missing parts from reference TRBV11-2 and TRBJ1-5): EAGVAQSPRYKIIEKRQSVAFWCNPISGHATLYWYQQILGQGPKLLIQFQNNGVVDDSQLPKDRFSAERLKGVDSTLKIQPAKLEDSAVYLCASSPHISQPQHFGDGTRLSIL.

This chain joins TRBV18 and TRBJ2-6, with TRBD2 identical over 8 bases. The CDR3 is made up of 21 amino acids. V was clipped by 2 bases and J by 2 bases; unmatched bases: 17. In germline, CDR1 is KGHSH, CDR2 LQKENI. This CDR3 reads CASSPIRGRLATNAGANVLTF. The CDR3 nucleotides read TGTGCCAGCTCACCAATCAGGGGCCGACTAGCGACTAATGCTGGGGCCAACGTCCTGACTTTC.

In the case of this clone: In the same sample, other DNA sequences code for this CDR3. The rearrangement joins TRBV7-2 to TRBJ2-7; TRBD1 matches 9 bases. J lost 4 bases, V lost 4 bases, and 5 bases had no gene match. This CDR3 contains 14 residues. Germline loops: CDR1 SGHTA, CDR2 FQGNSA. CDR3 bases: TGTGCCAGCAGCTGGGGACAGGGTACGTACGAGCAGTACTTC. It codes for CASSWGQGTYEQYF.

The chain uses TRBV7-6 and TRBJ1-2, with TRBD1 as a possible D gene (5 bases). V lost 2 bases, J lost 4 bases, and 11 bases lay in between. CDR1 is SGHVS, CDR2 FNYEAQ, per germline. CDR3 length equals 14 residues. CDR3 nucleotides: TGTGCCAGCAGCTTAAGGGGACTTGTCTATGGCTACACCTTC. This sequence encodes CASSLRGLVYGYTF.

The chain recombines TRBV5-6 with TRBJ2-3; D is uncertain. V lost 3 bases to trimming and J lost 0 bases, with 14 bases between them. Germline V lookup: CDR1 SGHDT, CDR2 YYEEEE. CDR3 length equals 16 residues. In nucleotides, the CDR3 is TGTGCCAGCAGCTCGACCTTCGTGAGAAGCACAGATACGCAGTATTTT. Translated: CASSSTFVRSTDTQYF.

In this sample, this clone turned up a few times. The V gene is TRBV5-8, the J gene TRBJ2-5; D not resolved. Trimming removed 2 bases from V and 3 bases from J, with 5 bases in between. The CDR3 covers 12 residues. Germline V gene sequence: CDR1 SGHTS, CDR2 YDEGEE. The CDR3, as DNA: TGTGCCAGCAGCTTTCACAAAGAGACCCAGTACTTC. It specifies CASSFHKETQYF.

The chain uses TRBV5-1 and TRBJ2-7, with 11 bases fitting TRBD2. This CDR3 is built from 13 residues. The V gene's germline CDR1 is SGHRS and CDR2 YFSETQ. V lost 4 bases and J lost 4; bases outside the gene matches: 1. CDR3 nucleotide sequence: TGCGCCAGCAGCCCTAGCGGGAGGTACGAGCAGTACTTC. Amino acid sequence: CASSPSGRYEQYF.

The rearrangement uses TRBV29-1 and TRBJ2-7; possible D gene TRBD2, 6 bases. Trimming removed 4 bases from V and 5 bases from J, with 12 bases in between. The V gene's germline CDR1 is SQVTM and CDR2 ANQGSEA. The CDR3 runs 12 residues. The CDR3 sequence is CSVGGGVNEQYF. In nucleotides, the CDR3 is TGCAGCGTTGGGGGAGGCGTTAACGAGCAGTACTTC.